This TCR beta chain was recorded in a study of CD8+ T cells in alopecia areata. Study in general: Treatment of the treated patients consisted of oral tofacitinib, 5 to 10 mg twice daily.

With 5 bases removed from V and 3 bases from J, the gap between germline ends came to 15 bases. The CDR3 covers 15 residues. Germline V gene data show CDR1 as SGHTA and CDR2 as FQGTGA. Specimens obtained from alopecia areata patients comprised lesional scalp punch biopsies and peripheral blood. From PBMCs, CD4+ and CD8+ T cells were sorted. Following extraction, RNA underwent reverse transcription to cDNA, which served as the sequencing template. Generated by immunoSEQ multiplex PCR, the TCRdb table keeps only in-frame clones and is missing some. The sample consists of fewer than 200,000 clones, approximately 65% of them appearing once. Overall study results and limits: Mice showed TCR sharing more clearly than patients did, possibly owing to HLA.

A word on this clone: No antigen is known for it. Distinct nucleotide sequences in the sample also encode this CDR3.

The sample in question was CD8+ T cells sorted from blood, obtained at week 0. The sequence derives from a human donor with alopecia areata. The chain couples TRBV7-3 to TRBJ2-3; D may match TRBD1 or TRBD2 (6 bases each). The CDR3 spells CASSLRGGSTDTQYF. DNA of the CDR3: TGTGCCAGCAGCCTTCGAGGGGGGAGTACAGATACGCAGTATTTT. Full variable domain (rest looked up from reference TRBV7-3 and TRBJ2-3): GAGVSQTPSNKVTEKGKYVELRCDPISGHTALYWYRQSLGQGPEFLIYFQGTGAADDSGLPNDRFFAVRPEGSVSTLKIQRTERGDSAVYLCASSLRGGSTDTQYFGPGTRLTVL.